These 21 T cell receptor beta chains share one sample of origin, sequenced in a study of T cell repertoires in cytomegalovirus infection. Using its own MiXCR run on the reads, TCRdb lists one record per CDR3 protein. The table has nearly 450,000 distinct CDR3 sequences, roughly 30% seen once. The sample taken for sequencing was PBMCs. These receptors were taken from a human donor in good health (CMV status not recorded). Some clones in this sample may be carry-over from other donors' samples.

The rearrangement joins TRBV20-1 to TRBJ2-2; D not certain. CDR1 is DFQATT and CDR2 is SNEGSKA in the germline V gene (reference sequence). The germline V and J ends were trimmed by 3 bases and 7 bases, with 9 bases remaining between them. This CDR3 has 12 residues. The CDR3 DNA reads as TGCAGTGCTAGTACGGGCCTCGGGGAGCTGTTTTTT. It is translated as CSASTGLGELFF.

This clonotype has just a few counts. CDR3 sequence (DNA): TGTGCCAGCAGTTCCAGACGACTAGCGGGGATCAACGAGCAGTACTTC. It specifies CASSSRRLAGINEQYF. This sequence joins TRBV12-3 or TRBV12-4 and TRBJ2-7; 11 bases map to TRBD2. J lost 5 bases, V lost 4 bases, and 10 bases had no gene match. CDR3 length equals 16 residues.

With regard to this clonotype: At one end, the junction sequence differs from germline, possibly due to a read error. The gene calls are TRBV20-1 and TRBJ1-5; no reliable D call. Germline CDR1 DFQATT, CDR2 SNEGSKA (reference sequence). This CDR3 is 15 amino acids long. The CDR3 reads CSARVVGSRNHPQHF. CDR3 bases: TGCAGTGCTAGAGTTGTAGGGTCTCGCAATCATCCCCAGCATTTT.

This clonotype was counted between two and nine times. The chain couples TRBV29-1 to TRBJ2-7, with D maybe TRBD1 (5 bases). The CDR3 loop spans 11 amino acids. In germline, CDR1 is SQVTM, CDR2 ANQGSEA. V shed 4 bases and J shed 4 bases, with 8 bases lying between them. The CDR3 sequence is CSVGRQYEQYF. The CDR3 DNA reads as TGCAGCGTTGGCCGACAGTACGAGCAGTACTTC.

This clonotype was picked up a small number of times. The chain employs TRBV5-1 and TRBJ1-4, with no clear D. The CDR3 totals 16 residues. The V end lost 3 bases, the J end lost 8 bases, and 20 bases lay between the germline ends. Germline loops: CDR1 SGHRS, CDR2 YFSETQ. CDR3 loop: CASSSSLVAQSEKLFF. CDR3 in DNA: TGCGCCAGCAGCTCCTCATTAGTTGCTCAGTCCGAAAAACTGTTTTTT. The full variable domain, in which reference TRBV5-1 and TRBJ1-4 provide the parts outside the CDR3, is KAGVTQTPRYLIKTRGQQVTLSCSPISGHRSVSWYQQTPGQGLQFLFEYFSETQRNKGNFPGRFSGRQFSNSRSEMNVSTLELGDSALYLCASSSSLVAQSEKLFFGSGTQLSVL.

This clonotype was observed a few times. The chain combines TRBV4-1 with TRBJ2-7; 8 nucleotides agree with TRBD1. The V gene's germline CDR1 is MGHRA and CDR2 YSYEKL. CDR3 length: 14 residues. The ends lost 3 bases at V and 3 bases at J; junction bases unmatched: 4. This CDR3 reads CASSQPGQVYEQYF. The CDR3, as DNA: TGCGCCAGCAGCCAGCCGGGACAGGTCTACGAGCAGTACTTC.

The gene calls are TRBV9 and TRBJ2-5, with 11 bases matching TRBD2. The CDR3 is made up of 16 amino acids. V was clipped by 2 bases and J by 5 bases; unmatched bases: 8. CDR1 and CDR2 from the germline V gene are SGDLS and YYNGEE. The CDR3 loop reads CASSVLSGGAGETQYF. Written as DNA, the CDR3 is TGTGCCAGCAGCGTGCTTAGCGGGGGGGCGGGGGAGACCCAGTACTTC.

The V call is TRBV12-3 or TRBV12-4, the J call TRBJ2-7; unclear D gene. Trimming left V 2 bases short and J 3 bases short, with 5 bases between. The CDR3 is 12 residues long. The CDR3 loop reads CASSLRLYEQYF. In DNA, the CDR3 is TGTGCCAGCAGTTTACGACTCTACGAGCAGTACTTC.

The chain joins TRBV28 to TRBJ1-5, with TRBD1 as a possible D gene (6 bases). The V and J ends lost 3 bases and 1 base respectively, with 13 bases between them. The CDR3 sequence is 16 residues long. CDR1 and CDR2 (germline): MDHEN, SYDVKM. The CDR3 region has the DNA TGTGCCAGCAGTTTCGCGGGGGGCATAAGCAATCAGCCCCAGCATTTT. It codes for CASSFAGGISNQPQHF.

This rearrangement joins TRBV7-6 to TRBJ1-1; D is unresolved. This CDR3 contains 13 residues. The germline CDR1 and CDR2 sequences are SGHVS and FNYEAQ. V was clipped by 4 bases and J by 6 bases, with 12 bases between them. The CDR3 is CASSSPAAAEAFF. The CDR3, as DNA: TGTGCCAGCAGCTCCCCGGCAGCGGCTGAAGCTTTCTTT.

There are many counts of this clonotype. The CDR3 DNA reads TGTGCCAGCAGCTCACAGGGAACAAGCAATCAGCCCCAGCATTTT. It encodes CASSSQGTSNQPQHF. The genes are TRBV7-2 and TRBJ1-5; maybe TRBD1 (6 bases). Trimming took 4 bases from V and 1 from J, leaving 11 bases between them. Looked up from germline, CDR1 is SGHTA and CDR2 is FQGNSA. The CDR3 sequence is 15 residues long.

Many counts were recorded for this clonotype. V usage is TRBV7-9 and J usage is TRBJ1-6; 7 bases align to TRBD1. Germline V gene data show CDR1 as SEHNR and CDR2 as FQNEAQ (reference sequence). V shed 4 bases, J shed 7 bases, and the junction held 7 bases outside the gene matches. The CDR3 extends over 15 amino acids. CDR3 coding DNA: TGTGCCAGCAGCTCCTCCGGGACAGACAATTCACCCCTCCACTTT. It codes for CASSSSGTDNSPLHF.

This chain uses TRBV7-6 with TRBJ2-2; weak D call: TRBD2 (6 bases). V was clipped by 2 bases and J by 7 bases, with 14 bases between them. This CDR3 region has 15 residues. Germline V gene data show CDR1 as SGHVS and CDR2 as FNYEAQ. CDR3 sequence reads: CASSLLGGKGGELFF. CDR3 DNA sequence: TGTGCCAGCAGCTTACTTGGAGGGAAGGGCGGGGAGCTGTTTTTT.

This clonotype has a count of ten or more. The V and J genes are TRBV11-2 and TRBJ2-3, with 14 nucleotides matching TRBD2. Trimming removed 5 bases from V and 1 base from J; junction bases left unmatched: 5. The germline CDR1 and CDR2 sequences are SGHAT and FQNNGV. The length of the CDR3 is 17 residues. CDR3 sequence (DNA): TGTGCCAGCAGCCGAAGACTAGCGGGGGGGGGCACAGATACGCAGTATTTT. This gives the protein CASSRRLAGGGTDTQYF.

This clonotype was recorded at least ten times. For the CDR3, the DNA is TGTGCCAGCAGAGTGACAGGGGGGAACACTGAAGCTTTCTTT. Amino acid sequence: CASRVTGGNTEAFF. The chain uses TRBV6-1 and TRBJ1-1, with 9 bases lining up with TRBD1. Germline V gives CDR1 MNHNS, CDR2 SASEGT. Trimming cost V 6 bases and J 1 base; bases outside gene matches: 3. The CDR3 extends over 14 amino acids.

The CDR3 region has the DNA TGTGCCAGCAGGAGGGACAGGGTAAATTCACCCCTCCACTTT. Protein: CASRRDRVNSPLHF. The chain uses TRBV12-3 or TRBV12-4 and TRBJ1-6; 9 bases align to TRBD1. Unmatched junction bases numbered 4, after V lost 6 bases and J lost 7 bases. The length of the CDR3 is 14 residues.

The sample holds a few counts of this clonotype. CDR3: CASSFLQGVSYNSPLHF. The CDR3 DNA reads TGTGCCAGCAGCTTTCTCCAGGGGGTCTCCTATAATTCACCCCTCCACTTT. The chain couples TRBV7-2 to TRBJ1-6; 7 positions match TRBD1. CDR1 and CDR2 from the germline V gene are SGHTA and FQGNSA. CDR3 length: 17 amino acids. The junction had 5 bases not matched to a gene; V was cut back by 3 bases and J by 0 bases.

The V call is TRBV20-1, the J call TRBJ2-2; TRBD1 matches 11 bases. Germline V CDR1 and CDR2: DFQATT, SNEGSKA (reference sequence). Trimming took 5 bases from V and 4 from J; bases not matched to a gene: 6. This CDR3 comprises 15 residues. CDR3 protein: CSAQDRGRGTGELFF. The CDR3 DNA is TGCAGTGCTCAGGACAGGGGGCGAGGCACCGGGGAGCTGTTTTTT.

This chain links TRBV7-3 with TRBJ2-3; D unresolved. The CDR3 extends over 16 amino acids. Between the trimmed V and J ends, which lost 4 bases and 0 bases, there was a span of 14 bases. Germline V lookup: CDR1 SGHTA, CDR2 FQGTGA. CDR3: CASSSTTYASTDTQYF. In DNA, the CDR3 is TGTGCCAGCAGCTCAACCACTTACGCTAGCACAGATACGCAGTATTTT.

Of note for this clonotype: Relative to the germline gene, one junction end is altered; a read error may explain this. V and J are TRBV28 and TRBJ1-2; possibly TRBD1 for D (6 bases). The CDR3 runs to 14 residues. Germline loops: CDR1 MDHEN, CDR2 SYDVKM. DNA of the CDR3: TGTGACAGCAGTCAATTCAGGGGTCACTATGGCTACACCTTC. Its protein is CDSSQFRGHYGYTF.

A note on this clonotype: A much larger clone lies one base from this, so it may be a read error. This chain uses TRBV11-2 with TRBJ2-3, with a tentative D call TRBD2 (7 bases). This CDR3 spans 17 amino acids. Germline V CDR1 and CDR2: SGHAT, FQNNGV. CDR3 bases: TGTGCCTGCAGCTTATCTGGGTCGGCGGGGGCCCGGGTGGCGCAGTATTTT. This codes for CACSLSGSAGARVAQYF. Together with reference TRBV11-2 and TRBJ2-3, the CDR3 gives the full variable domain: EAGVAQSPRYKIIEKRQSVAFWCNPISGHATLYWYQQILGQGPKLLIQFQNNGVVDDSQLPKDRFSAERLKGVDSTLKIQPAKLEDSAVYLCACSLSGSAGARVAQYFGPGTRLTVL.